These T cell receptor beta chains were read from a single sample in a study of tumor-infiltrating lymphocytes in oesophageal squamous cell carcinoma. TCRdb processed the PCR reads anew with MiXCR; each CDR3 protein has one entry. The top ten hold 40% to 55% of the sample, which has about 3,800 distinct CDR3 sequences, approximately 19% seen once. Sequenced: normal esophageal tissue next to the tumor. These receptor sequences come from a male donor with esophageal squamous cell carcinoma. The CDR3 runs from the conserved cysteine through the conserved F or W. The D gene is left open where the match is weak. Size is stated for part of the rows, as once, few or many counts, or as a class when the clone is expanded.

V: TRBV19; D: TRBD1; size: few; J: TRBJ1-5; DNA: TGTGCCAGTAGTATGGGACAGCTCTATCAGCCCCAGCATTTT; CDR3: CASSMGQLYQPQHF
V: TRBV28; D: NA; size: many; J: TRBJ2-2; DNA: TGTGCCAGCGAAGAGGAACAGATGAACACCGGGGAGCTGTTTTTT; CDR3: CASEEEQMNTGELFF
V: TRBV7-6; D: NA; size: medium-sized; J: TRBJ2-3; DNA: TGTGCCAGCAGCCGGGACGGACCCACAGATACGCAGTATTTT; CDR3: CASSRDGPTDTQYF
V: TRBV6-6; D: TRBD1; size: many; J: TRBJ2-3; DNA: TGTGCCAGCAGTTACCGGACAGGGTATGGGGATACGCAGTATTTT; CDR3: CASSYRTGYGDTQYF
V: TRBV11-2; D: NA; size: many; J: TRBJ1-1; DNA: TGTGCCAGCAGCCTTGACTGGTCCAGCACTGAAGCTTTCTTT; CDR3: CASSLDWSSTEAFF
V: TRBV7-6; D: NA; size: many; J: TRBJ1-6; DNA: TGTGCCAGCAGCTTAGGAAGGGCTGATAATTCACCCCTCCACTTT; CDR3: CASSLGRADNSPLHF
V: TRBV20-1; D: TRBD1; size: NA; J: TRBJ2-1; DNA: TGCAGTGCTAGAGATCCCGGACAGGGGCGGAATGAGCAGTTCTTC; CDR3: CSARDPGQGRNEQFF
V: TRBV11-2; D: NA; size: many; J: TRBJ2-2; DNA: TGTGCCAGCAGCTTAGACTCGACGAACACCGGGGAGCTGTTTTTT; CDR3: CASSLDSTNTGELFF
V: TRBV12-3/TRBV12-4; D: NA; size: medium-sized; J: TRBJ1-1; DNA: TGTGCCAGCAGTTTAGCGCTGAACACTGAAGCTTTCTTT; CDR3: CASSLALNTEAFF
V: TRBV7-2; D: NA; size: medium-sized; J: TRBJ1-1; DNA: TGTGCCAGCAGCTTGGAGGGGCAAGCTTTCTTT; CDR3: CASSLEGQAFF
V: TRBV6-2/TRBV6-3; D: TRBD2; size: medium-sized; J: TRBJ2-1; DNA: TGTGCCAGCAGTTACTCGCCTAGCGGGGGGGTGTACAATGAGCAGTTCTTC; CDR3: CASSYSPSGGVYNEQFF
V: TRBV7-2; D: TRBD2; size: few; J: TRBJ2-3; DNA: TGTGCCAGCAGTCTCGGACTAGCCGCAAATACGCAGTATTTT; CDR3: CASSLGLAANTQYF
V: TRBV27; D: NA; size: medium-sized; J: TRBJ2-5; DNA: TGTGCCAGCAGTTTATCATGGGTCCAAGAGACCCAGTACTTC; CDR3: CASSLSWVQETQYF
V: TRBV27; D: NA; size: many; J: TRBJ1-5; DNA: TGTGCCAGCAGTTTAGGGACGGACCTAGGGCCCCAGCATTTT; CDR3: CASSLGTDLGPQHF
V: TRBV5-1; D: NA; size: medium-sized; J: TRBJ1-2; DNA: TGCGCCAGCAGCTTGGACAGGAACTATGGCTACACCTTC; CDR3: CASSLDRNYGYTF
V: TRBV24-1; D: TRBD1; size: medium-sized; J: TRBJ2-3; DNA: TGTGCCACCAGTGATTTCGGGACAGGCACAGATACGCAGTATTTT; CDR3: CATSDFGTGTDTQYF
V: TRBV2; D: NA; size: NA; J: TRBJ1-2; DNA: TGTGCCAGCAGCGCCACGCAGACGGCCTATGGCTACACCTTC; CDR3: CASSATQTAYGYTF
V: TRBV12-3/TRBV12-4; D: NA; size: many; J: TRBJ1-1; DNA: TGTGCCAGCAGGCTGGACAACCTAAACACTGAAGCTTTCTTT; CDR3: CASRLDNLNTEAFF
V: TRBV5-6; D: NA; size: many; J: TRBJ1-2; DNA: TGTGCCAGCAGCCCCCTCAACCGACCTAACTATGGCTACACCTTC; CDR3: CASSPLNRPNYGYTF
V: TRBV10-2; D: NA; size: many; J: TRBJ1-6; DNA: TGCGCCAGCAAGGGGGACGGCAATTCACCCCTCCACTTT; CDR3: CASKGDGNSPLHF
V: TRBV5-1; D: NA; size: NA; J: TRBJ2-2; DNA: TGCGCCAGCAGCCTAAGGCCTGCGTTCCGCACCGGGGAGCTGTTTTTT; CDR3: CASSLRPAFRTGELFF
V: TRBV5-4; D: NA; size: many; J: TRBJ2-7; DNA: TGTGCCAGCAGCAAAGACTCGGAGGACGAGCAGTACTTC; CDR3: CASSKDSEDEQYF
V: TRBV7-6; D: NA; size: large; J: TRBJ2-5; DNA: TGTGCCAGCAGCCTCCGACAGGGAGGAGAGACCCAGTACTTC; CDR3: CASSLRQGGETQYF
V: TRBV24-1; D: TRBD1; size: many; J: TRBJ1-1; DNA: TGTGCCACCAGTGACTCCGGACAGGGCCCTGAAGCTTTCTTT; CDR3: CATSDSGQGPEAFF
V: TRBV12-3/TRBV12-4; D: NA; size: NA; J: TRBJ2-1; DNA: TGTGCCAGCAGTTTACGGGTGGGAGCCAGCTCCTACAATGAGCAGTTCTTC; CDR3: CASSLRVGASSYNEQFF
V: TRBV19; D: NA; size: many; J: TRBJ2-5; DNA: TGTGCCAGTAGCGGACAGAACCAAGAGACCCAGTACTTC; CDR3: CASSGQNQETQYF
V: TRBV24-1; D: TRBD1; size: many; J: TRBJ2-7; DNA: TGTGCCACCAGTGGGACAGGGTCCTACGAGCAGTACTTC; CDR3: CATSGTGSYEQYF
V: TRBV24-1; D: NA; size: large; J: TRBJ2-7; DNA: TGTGCCACCAGTTCTACCCCCGGGAAGGGACAATCCTTGTCCGAGCAGTACTTC; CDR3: CATSSTPGKGQSLSEQYF
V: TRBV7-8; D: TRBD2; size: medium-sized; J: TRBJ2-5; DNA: TGTGCCAGCAGCCCGGGGGGGCCGGAGACCCAGTACTTC; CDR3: CASSPGGPETQYF
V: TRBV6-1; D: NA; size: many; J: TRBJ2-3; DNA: TGTGCCAGCCGGGGGGCCGGGGATACGCAGTATTTT; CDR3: CASRGAGDTQYF
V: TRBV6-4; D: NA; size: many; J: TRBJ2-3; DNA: TGTGCCAGCAGTGACTCGTATGGAGGTGATACGCAGTATTTT; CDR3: CASSDSYGGDTQYF
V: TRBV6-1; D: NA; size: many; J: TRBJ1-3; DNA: TGTGCCAGCAGTATACAGCATAGCTCTGGAAACACCATATATTTT; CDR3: CASSIQHSSGNTIYF
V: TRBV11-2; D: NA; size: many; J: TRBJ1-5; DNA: TGTGCCAGCAGCTTAGATGGTGTCAATCAGCCCCAGCATTTT; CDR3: CASSLDGVNQPQHF
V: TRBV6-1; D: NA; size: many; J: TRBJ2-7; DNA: TGTGCCAGCAGTGACCCTGGATACGAGCAGTACTTC; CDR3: CASSDPGYEQYF
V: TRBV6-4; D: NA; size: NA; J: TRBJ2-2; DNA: TGTGCCAGCAGTCCGACGAGCGGAAGCACCGGGGAGCTGTTTTTT; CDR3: CASSPTSGSTGELFF
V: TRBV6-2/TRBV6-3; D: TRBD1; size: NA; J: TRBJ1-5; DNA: TGTGCCAGCAGTGAGGGGACAGGTGGGCCGCCCCAGCATTTT; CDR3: CASSEGTGGPPQHF
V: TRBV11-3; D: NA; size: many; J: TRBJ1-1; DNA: TGTGCCAGCAGCTTAGTCGTGAACACTGAAGCTTTCTTT; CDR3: CASSLVVNTEAFF
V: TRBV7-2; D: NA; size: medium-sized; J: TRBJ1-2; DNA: TGTGCCAGCAGCTTAGCCGGGGAGGGTGTGTATGGCTACACCTTC; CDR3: CASSLAGEGVYGYTF
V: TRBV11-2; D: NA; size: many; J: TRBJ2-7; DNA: TGTGCCAGCAGCCCTAGGGGGGGGGGAGGCTCCTACGAGCAGTACTTC; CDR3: CASSPRGGGGSYEQYF
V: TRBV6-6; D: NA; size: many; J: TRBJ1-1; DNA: TGTGCCAGCAGTTACGTACAGGGTCGGCACACTGAAGCTTTCTTT; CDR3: CASSYVQGRHTEAFF
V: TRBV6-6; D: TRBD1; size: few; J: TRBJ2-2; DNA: TGTGCCAGCAGGGACCAGGGCGGGACAGGGAACACCGGGGAGCTGTTTTTT; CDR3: CASRDQGGTGNTGELFF
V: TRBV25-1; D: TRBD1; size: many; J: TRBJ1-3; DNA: TGTGCCAGCAGTCGTCAGGGGACAGGGCCGCTCTCTGGAAACACCATATATTTT; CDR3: CASSRQGTGPLSGNTIYF
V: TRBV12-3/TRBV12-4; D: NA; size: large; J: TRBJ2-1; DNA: TGTGCCAGCAATGAGGGGGGGGATTACAATGAGCAGTTCTTC; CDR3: CASNEGGDYNEQFF
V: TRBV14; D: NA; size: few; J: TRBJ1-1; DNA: TGTGCCAGCAGCCAAGTAGGGCTGGATGGAGAAGCTTTCTTT; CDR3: CASSQVGLDGEAFF
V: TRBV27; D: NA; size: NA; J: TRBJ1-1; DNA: TGTGCCAGCAGTTTAGTCTCTGGGGGGCGCGCTGAAGCTTTCTTT; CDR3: CASSLVSGGRAEAFF
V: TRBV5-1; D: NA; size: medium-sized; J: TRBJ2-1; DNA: TGCGCCAGCAGCTTTATGGGACCCAGGGGGGTATACAATGAGCAGTTCTTC; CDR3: CASSFMGPRGVYNEQFF
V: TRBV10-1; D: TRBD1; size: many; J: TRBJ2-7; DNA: TGCGCCAGCAGTGATACCGGGACAGGCTACAATGAGCAGTACTTC; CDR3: CASSDTGTGYNEQYF
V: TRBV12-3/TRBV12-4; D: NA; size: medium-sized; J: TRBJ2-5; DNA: TGTGCCAGCAGTGGCTTTGGGGCGGGGGAGACCCAGTACTTC; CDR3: CASSGFGAGETQYF
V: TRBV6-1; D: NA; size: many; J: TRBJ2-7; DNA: TGTGCCAGCAGACGCGGGGGCCCCCTCTACGAGCAGTACTTC; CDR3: CASRRGGPLYEQYF
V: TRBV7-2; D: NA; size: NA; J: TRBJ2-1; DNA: TGTGCCAGCAGCTTAGCGCACTACAATGAGCAGTTCTTC; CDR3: CASSLAHYNEQFF
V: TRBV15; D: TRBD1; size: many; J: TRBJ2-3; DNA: TGTGCCACCAGCAGAGATAACAGGGGCGATACGCAGTATTTT; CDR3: CATSRDNRGDTQYF
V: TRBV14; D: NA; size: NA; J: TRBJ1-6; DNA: TGTGCCAGCAGACAGGGTTGGGATTCACCCCTCCACTTT; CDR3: CASRQGWDSPLHF
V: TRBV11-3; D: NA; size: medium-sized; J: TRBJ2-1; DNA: TGTGCCAGCAGCTTGCGGGGCTACGCCTACAATGAGCAGTTCTTC; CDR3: CASSLRGYAYNEQFF
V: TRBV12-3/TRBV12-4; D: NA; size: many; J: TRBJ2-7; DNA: TGTGCCAGCAGTAGTCTTGCCTACAATGAGCAGTACTTC; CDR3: CASSSLAYNEQYF
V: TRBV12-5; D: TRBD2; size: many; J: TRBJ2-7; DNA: TGTGCTAGTGGTTTGGGCGGGGGGAGGTCCTACGAGCAGTACTTC; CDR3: CASGLGGGRSYEQYF
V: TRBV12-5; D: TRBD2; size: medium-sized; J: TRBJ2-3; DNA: TGTGCTAGTGGTTTGCTGACTAGCGGGGGGGTAGTAAGCACAGATACGCAGTATTTT; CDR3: CASGLLTSGGVVSTDTQYF
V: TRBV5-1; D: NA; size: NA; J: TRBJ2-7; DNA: TGCGCCAGCAGCTTGGCAGGGGGACTGACCGAGCAGTACTTC; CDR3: CASSLAGGLTEQYF